These 18 T cell receptor beta chains were sequenced from one sample in a study of cytomegalovirus exposure and HLA in healthy donors. Primers: 60 Vbeta forward and 13 Jbeta reverse. Produced via immunoSEQ multiplex PCR; TCRdb's table is partial and in-frame only. The sample records roughly 180,000 clones, more than 75% being singletons. The sequenced sample consisted of PBMCs. All receptors derive from a man in his forties or fifties in good health and CMV-seronegative.

A single count supports this clone. Here the CDR3 DNA reads TGTGCCAGCTCACCACTAATAGCGCCGCAAGAGACCCAGTACTTC. Protein: CASSPLIAPQETQYF. V gene TRBV18 combines with J gene TRBJ2-5, with D tentatively TRBD2 (5 bases). CDR1 is KGHSH, CDR2 LQKENI, per germline. Between the trimmed V and J ends, which lost 1 base and 2 bases, there was a span of 11 bases. The CDR3 spans 15 residues. The variable domain in full, completed from reference TRBV18 and TRBJ2-5, reads NAGVMQNPRHLVRRRGQEARLRCSPMKGHSHVYWYRQLPEEGLKFMVYLQKENIIDESGMPKERFSAEFPKEGPSILRIQQVVRGDSAAYFCASSPLIAPQETQYFGPGTRLLVL.

A remark on this clone: The conserved final phenylalanine or tryptophan is absent from the CDR3, which likely points to a read error. CDR3 nucleotide sequence: TGTGCCAGCAGTTTAATTGCAGGGGATGGCTACACCCTC. It encodes CASSLIAGDGYTL. The rearrangement joins TRBV28 to TRBJ1-2, with TRBD1 as a possible D gene (6 bases). CDR1 and CDR2 from the germline V gene are MDHEN and SYDVKM. V lost 2 bases and J lost 6, with 10 bases in between. The CDR3 extends over 13 amino acids.

The rearrangement joins TRBV25-1 to TRBJ2-1; D may be TRBD2 (6 bases). The CDR3 is 17 residues long. Germline CDR1 is MGHDK and CDR2 is SYGVNS. The V end lost 0 bases, the J end lost 1 base, and 13 bases lay between the germline ends. DNA for the CDR3: TGTGCCAGCAGTGAATATAGGGAGGTAAGGTCCTACAATGAGCAGTTCTTC. Its translation: CASSEYREVRSYNEQFF.

Notes on this clone: The sample holds other DNA sequences that translate to the same CDR3. The gene calls are TRBV7-2 and TRBJ1-1, with a possible D match to TRBD1 (6 bases). Germline V CDR1 and CDR2: SGHTA, FQGNSA. Trimming took 2 bases from V and 0 from J, leaving 7 bases between them. The CDR3 has 14 residues. In DNA, the CDR3 is TGTGCCAGCAGCTTAAGGGGGTTGAACACTGAAGCTTTCTTT. This encodes CASSLRGLNTEAFF.

The rearrangement links TRBV4-1 to TRBJ1-1; 9 bases fit TRBD1. The CDR3 totals 12 residues. Germline V gene data show CDR1 as MGHRA and CDR2 as YSYEKL. V trimming: 3 bases; J trimming: 11 bases; junction bases outside the gene matches: 4. The CDR3 is CASSHTGGEAFF. CDR3 bases: TGCGCCAGCAGCCATACAGGGGGCGAGGCTTTCTTT.

The V and J genes are TRBV5-1 and TRBJ2-7; TRBD1 matches at 8 bases. CDR1 is SGHRS and CDR2 is YFSETQ in the germline V gene. The CDR3 has 15 amino acids. V lost 0 bases and J lost 7; bases outside the gene matches: 9. The CDR3 region has the DNA TGCGCCAGCAGCTTGGGGGGCTCAGGGGGCTATGAGCAGTACTTC. This codes for CASSLGGSGGYEQYF.

In this sample, this clone turned up a few times. The J gene is TRBJ1-1, the V gene TRBV7-2, with TRBD1 matching 10 bases. This CDR3 contains 15 residues. Germline V gene lookup returns CDR1 SGHTA and CDR2 FQGNSA. The V and J ends lost 5 bases and 7 bases, in that order; junction bases with no gene match: 10. The DNA for the CDR3 is TGTGCCAGCAGCGGATTAGGACAGGGGGGTGATGAAGCTTTCTTT. Residues: CASSGLGQGGDEAFF.

The rearrangement uses TRBV5-5 and TRBJ1-1; weak D call: TRBD1 (6 bases). CDR3 length: 15 residues. CDR1 is SGHKS and CDR2 is YYEKEE in the germline V gene (reference sequence). Trimming left V 2 bases short and J 1 base short, with 12 bases between. The DNA of the CDR3 is TGTGCCAGCAGCTTAGGACAGCGAAAGAACACTGAAGCTTTCTTT. Its protein is CASSLGQRKNTEAFF.

V and J are TRBV5-4 and TRBJ2-2; maybe TRBD1 (5 bases). Germline lookup yields CDR1 SGHNT and CDR2 YYREEE (reference sequence). The CDR3 is 13 residues long. Trimming took off 1 base at V and 6 bases at J, with 7 bases between the two ends. CDR3 protein: CASSLWGPGELFF. DNA for the CDR3: TGTGCCAGCAGCTTGTGGGGCCCCGGGGAGCTGTTTTTT.

This chain connects TRBV5-6 to TRBJ2-3, with 8 bases that match TRBD2. The CDR3 has 15 amino acids. Trimming removed 0 bases from V and 3 bases from J; junction bases left unmatched: 3. In germline, CDR1 is SGHDT, CDR2 YYEEEE. The DNA of the CDR3 is TGTGCCAGCAGCTTGGGACCGGGGGGGACAGATACGCAGTATTTT. Its translation: CASSLGPGGTDTQYF.

The sample holds one count of this clone. This chain connects TRBV6-5 to TRBJ1-1; 7 bases map to TRBD1. In germline, CDR1 is MNHEY, CDR2 SVGAGI. With 2 bases clipped from V and 4 bases from J, the junction kept 4 bases outside the gene matches. The CDR3 sequence is 14 residues long. The DNA of the CDR3 is TGTGCCAGCAGTTACGCGACAGGGACCACTGAAGCTTTCTTT. It is translated as CASSYATGTTEAFF.

V usage is TRBV14 and J usage is TRBJ2-7, with D perhaps TRBD2 (6 bases). V was shortened by 4 bases and J by 6 bases, with 13 bases between the two germline ends. The CDR3 spans 13 residues. CDR1 is SGHDN, CDR2 FVKESK, per germline. The CDR3 DNA follows: TGTGCCAGCAGCCCAGGACTCGGGGGCGAGCAGTACTTC. This gives the protein CASSPGLGGEQYF.

The rearrangement links TRBV5-4 to TRBJ2-7, with 10 positions matching TRBD2. V lost 0 bases and J lost 2; bases outside the gene matches: 5. This CDR3 is 16 amino acids long. Germline values: CDR1 SGHNT, CDR2 YYREEE (reference sequence). CDR3 amino acids: CASSLGAGTSAYEQYF. CDR3 in DNA: TGTGCCAGCAGCTTGGGAGCCGGGACTAGCGCCTACGAGCAGTACTTC.

This rearrangement joins TRBV5-3 to TRBJ1-5, with D tentatively TRBD1 (5 bases). TRBV5-3 is classed as an ORF, of uncertain function. With 5 bases removed from V and 4 bases from J, the gap between germline ends came to 10 bases. The CDR3 consists of 13 residues. The CDR3 bases are TGTGCCAGAAGGTGGGGCAGTAATCAGCCCCAGCATTTT. The encoded protein is CARRWGSNQPQHF.

The CDR3 protein is CASLQGASTGELFF. The CDR3 nucleotides read TGTGCCAGTCTACAGGGGGCTAGCACCGGGGAGCTGTTTTTT. The chain uses TRBV2 and TRBJ2-2; 9 bases match TRBD1. CDR1 is SNHLY, CDR2 FYNNEI, per germline. With 9 bases clipped from V and 4 bases from J, the junction kept 6 bases outside the gene matches. The CDR3 has 14 amino acids.

This chain connects TRBV4-2 to TRBJ2-7; TRBD1 matches at 11 bases. The junction had 3 bases not matched to a gene; V was cut back by 0 bases and J by 2 bases. Germline V gives CDR1 LGHNA, CDR2 YNFKEQ. This CDR3 comprises 16 residues. The CDR3 region has the DNA TGTGCCAGCAGCCAAGATCCGGGACAGGGGGCCTACGAGCAGTACTTC. Its protein is CASSQDPGQGAYEQYF.

This chain links TRBV19 with TRBJ2-7; D is perhaps TRBD1 (6 bases). The CDR3 has 13 amino acids. CDR1 and CDR2 (germline): LNHDA, SQIVND (reference sequence). Trimming removed 6 bases from V and 3 bases from J, with 12 bases in between. CDR3 DNA: TGTGCCAGTAGCCTACAGGGAGACTACGAGCAGTACTTC. Translating it yields CASSLQGDYEQYF.

The V call is TRBV9, the J call TRBJ1-4, with 8 bases that match TRBD1. Per the germline V gene, CDR1 is SGDLS and CDR2 is YYNGEE. The CDR3 contains 14 residues. V lost 0 bases to trimming and J lost 7 bases; unmatched junction nucleotides: 2. CDR3 amino acids: CASSVGQGIEKLFF. The CDR3 coding sequence is TGTGCCAGCAGCGTAGGACAGGGGATTGAAAAACTGTTTTTT.